This T cell receptor (beta chain) stems from a study of molecular identifiers for immune sequencing clone quantification. Overall study context: Split five ways in replicates, RNA from approximately 20,000 or 98,000 naive CD8 cells had four portions sequenced.

The CDR3 spans 15 residues. The germline gives CDR1 PRHDT, CDR2 FYEKMQ (reference sequence). Trimming removed 1 base from V and 5 bases from J, with 9 bases in between. The sample holds a few counts of this clonotype. Both previously described methods and listed TCR primers were employed to make bulk TCR libraries. One entry per CDR3 protein results from TCRdb running MiXCR on the PCR reads. In the table there are hundreds of thousands of distinct CDR3 sequences, over 25% of which are singletons. It was from roughly 20,000 to 1,000,000 sorted cells, with 10%, 30% or 50% RNA, that naive CD8 libraries came. CD8+CD4-CCR7+CD45RA+ cells were sorted as naive CD8 T cells.

This sequence originates from a human donor in good health. Some libraries in this study had Jurkat cell RNA spiked in. The sequencing input was naive CD8+ T cells from blood, with Jurkat cell RNA spiked in. Documented subset: FACS-sorted CD8+CD4-CCR7+CD45RA+ naive T cells. The chain couples TRBV13 to TRBJ1-6; D not resolved. The CDR3 nucleotides read TGTGCCAGCAGCTTAGACAGAAGGGATAATTCACCCCTCCACTTT. This codes for CASSLDRRDNSPLHF.